This T cell receptor (beta chain) is drawn from a study of T-cell reconstitution after alpha-beta-depleted transplantation in children. Study-level results: TCRbeta diversity was high at day 60 in some patients (a result of surviving recipient T cells and thymic progenitors). A year had passed since transplant, and T-cell counts and diversity by then came mostly from newly produced T cells. Two months or so post-transplant, alpha-beta T cells reportedly derived from several hundred expanded graft clones.

For this clonotype: What it binds is not known.

The CDR3 sequence is 13 residues long. Germline trimming cut 9 bases from V and 2 bases from J; bases unmatched to any gene: 5. Library preparation (for TCRbeta) was performed with unique molecular identifiers. Using its own MiXCR run on the PCR reads, TCRdb lists one record per CDR3 protein. This sample has 90,000 to 100,000 distinct CDR3 sequences, with about 22% found just once. Sequenced material: PBMCs, taken before TCRalphabeta/CD19-depleted stem cell transplant. This clonotype was sampled from a boy aged 2 to 10 with acute lymphoblastic leukemia, due to receive a stem cell transplant. V and J are TRBV12-3 or TRBV12-4 and TRBJ2-3; 7 bases map to TRBD2. CDR3 sequence: CASRRDYTDTQYF. The CDR3 DNA is TGTGCCAGTCGCCGGGACTACACAGATACGCAGTATTTT.